Detailed here is one T cell receptor beta chain. The record originates from a study of blood T cell repertoires in COVID-19. Sequenced by immunoSEQ multiplex PCR; TCRdb stores in-frame clones only, minus some. Here the sample spans about 250,000 clones, around 88% being singletons. Trimming removed 1 base from V and 2 bases from J, with 9 bases in between. This CDR3 contains 14 residues. Germline V gene lookup returns CDR1 SGHDN and CDR2 FVKESK. This rearrangement joins TRBV14 to TRBJ2-7, with TRBD2 as a possible D gene (6 bases). The TCR comes from a woman aged 25 to 45 with COVID-19, enrolled during active disease. The sequenced material came from peripheral blood. Here the CDR3 reads CASSQAGVPYEQYF. The CDR3 nucleotides are TGTGCCAGCAGCCAAGCGGGGGTCCCCTACGAGCAGTACTTC.